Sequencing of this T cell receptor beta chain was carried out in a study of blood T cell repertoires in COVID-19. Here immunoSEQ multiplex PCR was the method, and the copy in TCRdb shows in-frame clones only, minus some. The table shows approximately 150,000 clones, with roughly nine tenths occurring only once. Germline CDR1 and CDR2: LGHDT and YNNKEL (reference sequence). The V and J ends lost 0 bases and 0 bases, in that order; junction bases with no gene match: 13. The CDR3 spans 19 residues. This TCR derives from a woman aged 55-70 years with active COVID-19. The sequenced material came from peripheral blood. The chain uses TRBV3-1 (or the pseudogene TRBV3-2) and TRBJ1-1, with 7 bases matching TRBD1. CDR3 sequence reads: CASSQDSRTGWGLNTEAFF. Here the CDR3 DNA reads TGTGCCAGCAGCCAAGATAGCAGGACAGGCTGGGGTTTGAACACTGAAGCTTTCTTT.